This T cell receptor beta chain came from a study of shared clonotypes between healthy human individuals. Study details: The people who gave samples were two women and a few men aged 18 to 49. General study points: It was the non-shared clonotypes that had lower generation probabilities than clonotypes shared by all four donors. Owing to a small donor count, the genetic and exposure-history diversity represented was limited. Naive CD4 clonotypes were shared across a handful of donors at about 5%.

Using immunoSEQ multiplex PCR, the repertoire was profiled, and TCRdb retains in-frame clones only, with some absent. The repertoire holds millions of clones, with around 90% as singletons. Remarks on this clone: Its specificity is not known.

This CDR3 comprises 15 residues. The V end lost 2 bases, the J end lost 6 bases, and 14 bases lay between the germline ends. Germline CDR1 is SGHNT and CDR2 is YYREEE (reference sequence). The chain recombines TRBV5-4 with TRBJ2-2; D call uncertain. This clonotype originated in a young man in good health. The material sequenced was naive CD4+ T cells sorted from blood. The subset: CD45RA+ positively selected. For the CDR3, the DNA is TGTGCCAGCAGCTTTGACCTTTCGGCGGCCGGGGAGCTGTTTTTT. It specifies CASSFDLSAAGELFF.